The 19 T cell receptor beta chains in this list originate from one sample, sequenced in a study of lung T cells in sarcoidosis with Löfgren's syndrome. TCRdb re-called the reads with MiXCR, one entry per CDR3 protein. The sample lists 3,000 to 3,500 distinct CDR3 sequences, 15% to 20% seen once, with 6.5% to 7.5% in the top ten. The source material was CD4+ T cells from bronchoalveolar lavage. All receptors come from a human donor with sarcoidosis (Löfgren's syndrome or another form), or a control subject (not recorded which).

This clonotype was recorded at least ten times. The rearrangement links TRBV11-2 to TRBJ1-2; D is ambiguous. CDR3 length: 14 amino acids. Germline CDR1 is SGHAT and CDR2 is FQNNGV. Trimming removed 5 bases at V and 3 bases at J, with 13 bases between. CDR3 DNA sequence: TGTGCCAGCAGCACCTCAGGCAACTACTATGGCTACACCTTC. Translated: CASSTSGNYYGYTF.

This clonotype rates as medium-sized. The chain uses TRBV3-1 and TRBJ1-5, with a weak D call TRBD1 (5 bases). The CDR3 spans 13 residues. Looked up from germline, CDR1 is LGHDT and CDR2 is YNNKEL (reference sequence). The germline V and J ends were trimmed by 1 base and 6 bases, with 7 bases remaining between them. The CDR3 protein is CASSQGRGQPQHF. The CDR3 DNA follows: TGTGCCAGCAGCCAAGGAAGGGGTCAGCCCCAGCATTTT.

This clonotype appeared many times. The chain carries TRBV18 and TRBJ2-7; TRBD1 is a possible D gene (5 bases). The CDR3 consists of 15 residues. Trimming took 1 base from V and 0 from J, leaving 10 bases between them. The germline V gene has CDR1 KGHSH and CDR2 LQKENI. CDR3 amino acids: CASSPRSGRSYEQYF. Here the CDR3 DNA reads TGTGCCAGCTCACCACGCTCAGGGCGCTCCTACGAGCAGTACTTC.

About this clonotype itself: This could be a read error, since a much larger clone is one nucleotide away. This chain connects TRBV30 to TRBJ1-3, with D perhaps matching TRBD1 (5 bases). Trimming took 3 bases from V and 11 from J, leaving 20 bases between them. The CDR3 runs 14 residues. From germline, CDR1 is GTSNPN and CDR2 SVGIG (reference sequence). The CDR3 DNA reads as TGTGCCTGGAGCTTCCAGGGTATGGGCAACGCCATATATTTT. Amino acids: CAWSFQGMGNAIYF.

At least ten counts were recorded for this clonotype. The V call is TRBV2, the J call TRBJ2-5, with TRBD2 matching over 11 bases. The length of the CDR3 is 14 residues. CDR1 is SNHLY and CDR2 is FYNNEI in the germline V gene. Losses at the gene ends were 3 bases for V and 5 bases for J; bases not matched to a gene: 2. The CDR3 loop is CASSEASGRETQYF. The CDR3, as DNA: TGTGCCAGCAGTGAGGCTAGCGGGAGGGAGACCCAGTACTTC.

Turning to this clonotype: This could be a read error, since a much larger clone is one nucleotide away. The V and J genes are TRBV5-4 and TRBJ2-1; D gene ambiguous. V was pared by 4 bases and J by 9 bases, with 14 bases between. Germline CDR1 and CDR2: SGHNT and YYREEE (reference sequence). The CDR3 runs 13 residues. In DNA form, the CDR3 reads TGTGCCAGCAGCCCGGTAAAGGGCTGTGAGCAGTTCTTC. Its protein is CASSPVKGCEQFF.

By share, this clonotype counts as medium-sized. The V gene is TRBV24-1, the J gene TRBJ2-1, with D possibly matching TRBD2 (6 bases). From germline, CDR1 is KGHDR and CDR2 SFDVKD. The V end was cut by 3 bases, the J end by 5 bases, with 16 bases between. This CDR3 region has 16 residues. In DNA, the CDR3 is TGTGCCACCAGTGATAGGACTAAGGGGTTTGACAATGAGCAGTTCTTC. This encodes CATSDRTKGFDNEQFF.

This clonotype has just a few counts. The chain combines TRBV6-2 or TRBV6-3 with TRBJ1-2; TRBD1 is a possible D gene (6 bases). V dropped 10 bases and J dropped 9 bases, with 15 bases sitting between them. The germline gives CDR1 MNHEY, CDR2 SVGEGT. The CDR3 runs to 11 residues. In DNA form, the CDR3 reads TGTGCCACCGGCCAGGGGTCGAGCTACACCTTC. Amino acid sequence: CATGQGSSYTF.

Concerning this clonotype: A single base separates this from a much larger clone, so it may be a read error. Without the conserved terminal phenylalanine or tryptophan, this CDR3 likely stems from a read error. The J gene is TRBJ1-2, the V gene TRBV20-1; 7 positions agree with TRBD1. This CDR3 spans 14 amino acids. V lost 2 bases, J lost 2 bases, and 5 bases stayed unmatched. Germline-derived CDR1 and CDR2 are DFQATT and SNEGSKA (reference sequence). CDR3 nucleotide sequence: TGCAGTGCTAGAACCCCGGGACAGAACTATGGCTACACCTCC. It translates to CSARTPGQNYGYTS.

In regard to this clonotype: Being one base from a much bigger clone, this may be a read error. The J gene is TRBJ2-7, the V gene TRBV6-2 or TRBV6-3, with D perhaps matching TRBD2 (6 bases). V lost 3 bases, J lost 6 bases, and 18 bases lay in between. Germline V gene lookup returns CDR1 MNHEY and CDR2 SVGEGT. The CDR3 has 15 amino acids. In nucleotides, the CDR3 is TGTGCCAGCAGTTATTCGGGACTGGGATACTGCGAGCAGTACTTC. Its protein product is CASSYSGLGYCEQYF.

In its sample, this clonotype is medium-sized. The chain combines TRBV7-2 with TRBJ1-3; no reliable D call. CDR1 is SGHTA, CDR2 FQGNSA, per germline. The CDR3 is 11 amino acids. Trimming pared 3 bases from V and 6 bases from J, leaving 3 bases between. The CDR3 loop reads CASSFQNTIYF. In nucleotides, the CDR3 is TGTGCCAGCAGCTTCCAAAACACCATATATTTT. The full variable domain, its missing parts supplied by reference TRBV7-2 and TRBJ1-3, is GAGVSQSPSNKVTEKGKDVELRCDPISGHTALYWYRQSLGQGLEFLIYFQGNSAPDKSGLPSDRFSAERTGGSVSTLTIQRTQQEDSAVYLCASSFQNTIYFGEGSWLTVV.

With respect to this clonotype: A junction boundary mismatches the germline segment, possibly from a read error. The chain couples TRBV7-2 to TRBJ1-2; D might be TRBD1 (6 bases). The CDR3 sequence is 12 residues long. CDR1 and CDR2 from the germline V gene are SGHTA and FQGNSA. CDR3 loop: CVSSNGQYGYTF. The CDR3 DNA reads TGTGTCAGCAGCAATGGACAGTATGGCTACACCTTC.

In its sample, this clonotype is medium-sized. The chain employs TRBV7-3 and TRBJ1-1, with D uncertain. Trimming removed 0 bases at V and 5 bases at J, with 7 bases between. The CDR3 covers 13 residues. In germline, CDR1 is SGHTA, CDR2 FQGTGA. CDR3 amino acids: CASSLTRGTEAFF. The DNA for the CDR3 is TGTGCCAGCAGCTTAACCCGAGGGACTGAAGCTTTCTTT.

The chain recombines TRBV18 with TRBJ2-7; 9 bases are shared with TRBD1. Germline V CDR1 and CDR2: KGHSH, LQKENI. CDR3 length: 19 residues. V gave up 5 bases and J gave up 0 bases; unmatched junction bases: 17. The CDR3 DNA reads as TGTGCCAGCTCAAGCCTACCGGGACAGGGCGCCTCGAGCTCCTACGAGCAGTACTTC. This gives the protein CASSSLPGQGASSSYEQYF.

This clonotype was seen many times. The chain uses TRBV18 and TRBJ1-1; D remains unclear. The CDR3 runs to 15 residues. From germline, CDR1 is KGHSH and CDR2 LQKENI. Trimming stripped 2 bases from V and 3 bases from J, with 13 bases between. CDR3 sequence (DNA): TGTGCCAGCTCACCAAACGGTGGTGGTGACACTGAAGCTTTCTTT. Translation: CASSPNGGGDTEAFF.

This clonotype was observed at least ten times. The rearrangement joins TRBV7-9 to TRBJ1-1; 7 bases align to TRBD1. With 5 bases clipped from V and 5 bases from J, the junction kept 5 bases outside the gene matches. Germline V gene lookup returns CDR1 SEHNR and CDR2 FQNEAQ (reference sequence). This CDR3 has 13 residues. CDR3 residues: CASSHRGFTEAFF. The CDR3 bases are TGTGCCAGCAGCCACAGGGGTTTTACTGAAGCTTTCTTT.

This clonotype was counted many times. The CDR3 DNA reads as TGTGCCAGCAGTTTAGCGCAAAGTTACACTGAAGCTTTCTTT. Residues: CASSLAQSYTEAFF. The rearrangement uses TRBV12-3 or TRBV12-4 and TRBJ1-1; no definite D call. V was cut by 0 bases and J by 3 bases, with 8 bases left in between. The CDR3 loop spans 14 amino acids.

In the case of this clonotype: Being one base from a much bigger clone, this may be a read error. V and J are TRBV12-3 or TRBV12-4 and TRBJ2-2; the D gene is possibly TRBD1 (6 bases). This CDR3 region has 12 residues. Trimming stripped 6 bases from V and 9 bases from J, with 11 bases between. The CDR3 region is CASSPDSWELFF. CDR3 nucleotides: TGTGCCAGCAGCCCGGACAGCTGGGAGCTGTTTTTT.

By its share, this clonotype is medium-sized. The chain uses TRBV24-1 and TRBJ2-1; D unclear. CDR3 length equals 12 residues. Germline V gene data show CDR1 as KGHDR and CDR2 as SFDVKD. V was cut by 4 bases and J by 8 bases, with 8 bases left in between. CDR3 coding DNA: TGTGCCACCAGTGAGGTAACGGATGAGCAGTTCTTC. Its translation is CATSEVTDEQFF.